This TCR beta chain came from a study of T-cell reconstitution after alpha-beta-depleted transplantation in children. This clonotype was counted only a few times. Preparing the TCRbeta library involved the use of unique molecular identifiers. TCRdb recomputed calls from the PCR reads with MiXCR, one row per CDR3 protein. The data contain around 370,000 distinct CDR3 sequences, about a tenth of them seen just once; the ten biggest clones take up more than 2%. Trimming took 0 bases from V and 0 from J, leaving 7 bases between them. CDR1 is SGDLS and CDR2 is YYNGEE in the germline V gene. This CDR3 spans 15 amino acids.

The sequence was obtained from a human donor who donated a stem cell graft to a child with acute lymphoblastic leukemia. Sequences were derived from PBMCs from the stem cell graft donor, sampled from the stem cell graft. The chain couples TRBV9 to TRBJ1-5, with D unresolved. CDR3: CASSVAPTSNQPQHF. CDR3 nucleotides: TGTGCCAGCAGCGTAGCTCCGACTAGCAATCAGCCCCAGCATTTT. Full variable domain (outside the CDR3, taken from reference TRBV9 and TRBJ1-5): DSGVTQTPKHLITATGQRVTLRCSPRSGDLSVYWYQQSLDQGLQFLIQYYNGEERAKGNILERFSAQQFPDLHSELNLSSLELGDSALYFCASSVAPTSNQPQHFGDGTRLSIL.